Following are 23 T cell receptor beta chains from one sample sequenced in a study of blood T cell repertoires in COVID-19. The data were produced by immunoSEQ multiplex PCR, yet TCRdb's version contains in-frame clones alone and is incomplete. The sample has over 120,000 clones, over 70% seen once. Sequences were obtained from peripheral blood. All receptors derive from a man between 65 and 80 years old who had recovered from COVID-19.

The rearrangement uses TRBV11-2 and TRBJ1-1, with D uncertain. Germline CDR1 and CDR2: SGHAT and FQNNGV. CDR3 size: 15 residues. Trimming took 4 bases from V and 0 from J, leaving 12 bases between them. The chain's CDR3 is CASSSIALMNTEAFF. The DNA of the CDR3 is TGTGCCAGCAGCTCTATAGCCCTCATGAACACTGAAGCTTTCTTT. The whole variable domain, filled in from reference TRBV11-2 and TRBJ1-1, reads EAGVAQSPRYKIIEKRQSVAFWCNPISGHATLYWYQQILGQGPKLLIQFQNNGVVDDSQLPKDRFSAERLKGVDSTLKIQPAKLEDSAVYLCASSSIALMNTEAFFGQGTRLTVV.

This chain links TRBV5-1 with TRBJ2-5, with D maybe TRBD2 (6 bases). V lost 3 bases to trimming and J lost 7 bases, with 19 bases between them. This CDR3 comprises 15 residues. CDR1 and CDR2 (germline): SGHRS, YFSETQ. CDR3 DNA: TGCGCCAGCAGCTACGGAGGGACCGGGGAGAGGACCCAGTACTTC. Its protein product is CASSYGGTGERTQYF.

The chain links TRBV20-1 to TRBJ2-7; the D is unclear. Germline lookup yields CDR1 DFQATT and CDR2 SNEGSKA (reference sequence). Deletions cut 3 bases from V and 2 bases from J, with 14 bases between. CDR3 length: 14 amino acids. The DNA of the CDR3 is TGCAGTGCTAGTACCGGGTTGAGAGCCTACGAGCAGTACTTC. Amino acids: CSASTGLRAYEQYF.

The chain uses TRBV28 and TRBJ2-7; D possibly corresponds to TRBD2 (6 bases). Trimming removed 6 bases from V and 6 bases from J, with 21 bases in between. Germline values: CDR1 MDHEN, CDR2 SYDVKM. The length of the CDR3 is 15 residues. The CDR3 is CASSLTGLSTGEQYF. The CDR3 DNA sequence: TGTGCCAGCAGCCTTACGGGACTTAGCACGGGCGAGCAGTACTTC.

At least ten counts were recorded for this clone. The chain has TRBV4-3 and TRBJ1-1; D not resolved. The CDR3 runs to 13 residues. V was shortened by 0 bases and J by 13 bases, with 15 bases between the two germline ends. Germline V lookup: CDR1 LGHNA, CDR2 YSLEER. The DNA for the CDR3 is TGCGCCAGCAGCCAAGATCTTGACAACCTACTTTTCTTT. It specifies CASSQDLDNLLFF.

This clone has more than one count but fewer than ten. This sequence joins TRBV6-1 and TRBJ2-1, with 10 bases fitting TRBD2. Germline CDR1 and CDR2: MNHNS and SASEGT. V was pared by 4 bases and J by 7 bases, with 4 bases of the junction left unmatched. CDR3 length: 14 residues. CDR3 residues: CASSVAGGLNEQFF. The CDR3 nucleotides are TGTGCCAGCAGTGTAGCGGGAGGTTTAAATGAGCAGTTCTTC.

In its sample, this clone was seen many times. J is TRBJ1-6 and V is TRBV30; D unresolved. This CDR3 has 12 amino acids. The V gene lost 1 base and the J gene lost 4 bases, with 2 bases spanning the gap. Germline V gene lookup returns CDR1 GTSNPN and CDR2 SVGIG (reference sequence). The CDR3 coding sequence is TGTGCCTGGAGTGCGTATAATTCACCCCTCCACTTT. Its protein is CAWSAYNSPLHF.

The chain has TRBV19 and TRBJ2-3, with 9 nucleotides matching TRBD2. Germline V lookup: CDR1 LNHDA, CDR2 SQIVND (reference sequence). V shed 4 bases and J 4 bases; nucleotides not matched to a gene: 18. CDR3 length: 19 amino acids. The DNA for the CDR3 is TGTGCCAGTAGTACCCCAGGGACATTTCCTAGCGGGAATGCAGATACGCAGTATTTT. Translating it yields CASSTPGTFPSGNADTQYF.

The chain recombines TRBV5-1 with TRBJ2-4; 7 positions agree with TRBD1. V lost 4 bases, J lost 5 bases, and 12 bases stayed unmatched. Germline lookup yields CDR1 SGHRS and CDR2 YFSETQ. This CDR3 contains 16 residues. This CDR3 is CASSPVSGGRQNIQYF. The CDR3, as DNA: TGCGCCAGCAGCCCGGTCTCAGGGGGACGGCAAAACATTCAGTACTTC.

The V gene is TRBV11-2, the J gene TRBJ2-1; TRBD2 agrees at 12 bases. The CDR3 length is 17 residues. CDR1 is SGHAT and CDR2 is FQNNGV in the germline V gene. V lost 5 bases, J lost 4 bases, and 9 bases stayed unmatched. CDR3 sequence reads: CASSLVILAGGYNEQFF. CDR3 nucleotide sequence: TGTGCCAGCAGCCTAGTCATCCTAGCGGGAGGGTACAATGAGCAGTTCTTC.

Of note for this clone: Other DNA sequences within the sample encode an identical CDR3. The gene calls are TRBV29-1 and TRBJ2-5; TRBD1 is a possible D gene (5 bases). This CDR3 contains 12 residues. Trimming stripped 1 base from V and 5 bases from J, with 8 bases between. Germline V gene lookup returns CDR1 SQVTM and CDR2 ANQGSEA. CDR3 in amino acids: CSVEGGEETQYF. The CDR3 nucleotides read TGCAGCGTTGAAGGGGGCGAGGAGACCCAGTACTTC.

On this clone itself: The junction shows a germline mismatch at one end, possibly a read error. J is TRBJ2-3 and V is TRBV29-1, with 10 bases identical to TRBD2. This CDR3 spans 13 amino acids. In germline, CDR1 is SQVTM, CDR2 ANQGSEA. The CDR3: CASGRPHTDTQYF. In DNA form, the CDR3 reads TGTGCTAGCGGGAGACCTCACACAGATACGCAGTATTTT.

This sequence joins TRBV11-2 and TRBJ2-2; possible D gene TRBD1, 5 bases. The DNA end lines up better with TRBJ1-4; the J call may be wrong. Germline loops: CDR1 SGHAT, CDR2 FQNNGV. The CDR3 sequence is 14 residues long. The CDR3 region is CASSSGLAGGKLFF. CDR3 coding DNA: TGTGCCAGCAGCTCGGGACTAGCGGGAGGAAAACTGTTTTTT.

The chain recombines TRBV9 with TRBJ1-6, with TRBD1 identical over 8 bases. The V gene end was trimmed by 2 bases and the J gene end by 7 bases; junction bases not matched to a gene: 5. The CDR3 has 15 residues. Germline CDR1 is SGDLS and CDR2 is YYNGEE. CDR3 loop: CASSVAGGGNSPLHF. CDR3 DNA sequence: TGTGCCAGCAGCGTCGCAGGGGGCGGGAATTCACCCCTCCACTTT. The full variable domain, completed using reference TRBV9 and TRBJ1-6, is DSGVTQTPKHLITATGQRVTLRCSPRSGDLSVYWYQQSLDQGLQFLIQYYNGEERAKGNILERFSAQQFPDLHSELNLSSLELGDSALYFCASSVAGGGNSPLHFGNGTRLTVT.

The chain links TRBV19 to TRBJ1-5, with TRBD1 matching 7 bases. This CDR3 contains 15 residues. CDR1 LNHDA and CDR2 SQIVND come from the germline V gene (reference sequence). The trim removed 4 bases at V and 7 bases at J, leaving 10 bases unmatched. The CDR3 protein is CASSTTGRSGQPQHF. CDR3 in DNA: TGTGCCAGTAGTACGACAGGGCGATCAGGCCAGCCCCAGCATTTT.

The chain employs TRBV7-8 and TRBJ2-7, with 9 bases identical to TRBD2. The V segment lost 5 bases and the J segment 1 base; nucleotides outside the gene matches: 6. The CDR3 is 15 residues long. Germline CDR1 reads SGHVS; CDR2 reads FQNEAQ. The CDR3 protein is CASSLQAGGSYEQYF. CDR3 sequence (DNA): TGTGCCAGCAGCCTCCAAGCGGGAGGATCCTACGAGCAGTACTTC.

This chain links TRBV5-1 with TRBJ2-3; 10 positions agree with TRBD2. The V gene's germline CDR1 is SGHRS and CDR2 YFSETQ. The CDR3 is 16 amino acids. V was clipped by 0 bases and J by 3 bases; unmatched bases: 4. This CDR3 reads CASSLGASGSTDTQYF. CDR3 in DNA: TGCGCCAGCAGCTTGGGGGCTAGCGGGAGTACAGATACGCAGTATTTT.

This chain links TRBV12-3 or TRBV12-4 with TRBJ1-5; D is unclear. The CDR3 contains 13 residues. V was clipped by 2 bases and J by 7 bases, with 9 bases between them. CDR3 protein: CASSLYVGQPQHF. CDR3 bases: TGTGCCAGCAGTTTATATGTGGGCCAGCCCCAGCATTTT.

This chain connects TRBV30 to TRBJ2-7, with D maybe TRBD1 (6 bases). The germline gives CDR1 GTSNPN, CDR2 SVGIG (reference sequence). The V end was cut by 7 bases, the J end by 0 bases, with 13 bases between. The CDR3 loop spans 13 amino acids. DNA of the CDR3: TGTGCCTCCACGGACAGTTCCTCCTACGAGCAGTACTTC. The encoded protein is CASTDSSSYEQYF. Together with reference TRBV30 and TRBJ2-7, the CDR3 gives the full variable domain: SQTIHQWPATLVQPVGSPLSLECTVEGTSNPNLYWYRQAAGRGLQLLFYSVGIGQISSEVPQNLSASRPQDRQFILSSKKLLLSDSGFYLCASTDSSSYEQYFGPGTRLTVT.

This chain connects TRBV29-1 to TRBJ2-7; 7 bases agree with TRBD2. The V segment lost 1 base and the J segment 0 bases; nucleotides outside the gene matches: 6. The CDR3 runs to 15 residues. CDR1 is SQVTM and CDR2 is ANQGSEA in the germline V gene. For the CDR3, the DNA is TGCAGCGTTGAAGTACGGGACTACAGCTCCTACGAGCAGTACTTC. Translating gives CSVEVRDYSSYEQYF.

This clone was seen more than once but under ten times. V usage is TRBV2 and J usage is TRBJ2-3; possibly TRBD2 for D (6 bases). CDR1 and CDR2 from the germline V gene are SNHLY and FYNNEI. V lost 4 bases to trimming and J lost 2 bases, with 13 bases between them. This CDR3 has 15 residues. Here the CDR3 reads CASSGEAGSTDTQYF. CDR3 nucleotides: TGTGCCAGCAGTGGCGAAGCGGGTTCCACAGATACGCAGTATTTT.

This clone was counted a few times. This chain uses TRBV2 with TRBJ2-7; D is possibly TRBD2 (5 bases). Trimming cost V 6 bases and J 5 bases, with 14 bases left between them. The CDR3 length is 13 residues. The germline V gene encodes CDR1 SNHLY and CDR2 FYNNEI. In DNA form, the CDR3 reads TGTGCCAGCAGGGGAGACCCCGCGCACGAGCAGTACTTC. It codes for CASRGDPAHEQYF. Using reference TRBV2 and TRBJ2-7 for the parts outside the CDR3, the full variable domain is EPEVTQTPSHQVTQMGQEVILRCVPISNHLYFYWYRQILGQKVEFLVSFYNNEISEKSEIFDDQFSVERPDGSNFTLKIRSTKLEDSAMYFCASRGDPAHEQYFGPGTRLTVT.

There are a few counts of this clone. The chain uses TRBV7-3 and TRBJ1-1, with D perhaps matching TRBD1 (5 bases). The germline V gene has CDR1 SGHTA and CDR2 FQGTGA. The CDR3 has 15 amino acids. V dropped 1 base and J dropped 0 bases, with 9 bases sitting between them. CDR3 nucleotide sequence: TGTGCCAGCAGCTTAAGCGGGGCGATGAACACTGAAGCTTTCTTT. Translation: CASSLSGAMNTEAFF.